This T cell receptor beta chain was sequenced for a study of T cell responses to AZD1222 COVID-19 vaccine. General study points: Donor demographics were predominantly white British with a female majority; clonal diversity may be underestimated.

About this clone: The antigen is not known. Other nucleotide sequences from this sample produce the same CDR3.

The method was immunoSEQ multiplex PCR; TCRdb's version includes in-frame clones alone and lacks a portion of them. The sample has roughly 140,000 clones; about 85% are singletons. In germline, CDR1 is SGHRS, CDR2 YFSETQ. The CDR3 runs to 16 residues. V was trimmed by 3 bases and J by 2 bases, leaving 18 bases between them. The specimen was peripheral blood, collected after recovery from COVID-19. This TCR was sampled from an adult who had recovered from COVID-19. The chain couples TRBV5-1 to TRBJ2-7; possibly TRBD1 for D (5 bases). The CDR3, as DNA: TGCGCCAGCAGCTCTACTCCTAGTCAGGGCACCTACGAGCAGTACTTC. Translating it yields CASSSTPSQGTYEQYF.